This T cell receptor (beta chain) was observed in a study of blood T cell repertoires in COVID-19. Turning to the study itself: There were acute and convalescent COVID-19 samples, and they came from the United States, Italy and Spain.

Authors' analysis steps: Quantification of nucleated cells was approximated via reference gene primer amplification. TCRdb keeps only in-frame clones here, not all; method: immunoSEQ multiplex PCR. V and J calls and clone size come straight from that table; D and trimming were deduced from the DNA. This table has approximately 33,000 clones, 70% to 90% appearing once. The CDR3 length is 15 residues. V shed 6 bases and J 10 bases; nucleotides not matched to a gene: 12. Germline assignment: CDR1 MDHEN and CDR2 SYDVKM. V and J are TRBV28 and TRBJ2-1; TRBD2 matches at 10 bases. The specimen was peripheral blood. This TCR came from a man in his 60s with COVID-19, enrolled during active disease. The CDR3 coding sequence is TGTGCCAGCAGCGGCGCGGCTAGCGGGAGAGGCGAGCAGTTCTTC. This codes for CASSGAASGRGEQFF.